The text below deals with one TCR beta chain. This sample was taken from a study of blood T cell repertoires in COVID-19. Germline lookup yields CDR1 WNHNN and CDR2 SYGVQD (reference sequence). The CDR3 contains 14 residues. Deletions cut 3 bases from V and 4 bases from J, with 12 bases between. The table came from immunoSEQ multiplex PCR; TCRdb's copy has only in-frame clones and leaves some out. The table includes 250,000 or so clones, 89% detected once. The sequence was collected from a woman between 40 and 50 years old who had recovered from COVID-19. This rearrangement joins TRBV10-1 to TRBJ1-1; no clear D. Sequenced sample: peripheral blood. This chain's CDR3 is CASSEGGRSTEAFF. For the CDR3, the DNA is TGCGCCAGCAGTGAAGGCGGGAGAAGCACTGAAGCTTTCTTT.